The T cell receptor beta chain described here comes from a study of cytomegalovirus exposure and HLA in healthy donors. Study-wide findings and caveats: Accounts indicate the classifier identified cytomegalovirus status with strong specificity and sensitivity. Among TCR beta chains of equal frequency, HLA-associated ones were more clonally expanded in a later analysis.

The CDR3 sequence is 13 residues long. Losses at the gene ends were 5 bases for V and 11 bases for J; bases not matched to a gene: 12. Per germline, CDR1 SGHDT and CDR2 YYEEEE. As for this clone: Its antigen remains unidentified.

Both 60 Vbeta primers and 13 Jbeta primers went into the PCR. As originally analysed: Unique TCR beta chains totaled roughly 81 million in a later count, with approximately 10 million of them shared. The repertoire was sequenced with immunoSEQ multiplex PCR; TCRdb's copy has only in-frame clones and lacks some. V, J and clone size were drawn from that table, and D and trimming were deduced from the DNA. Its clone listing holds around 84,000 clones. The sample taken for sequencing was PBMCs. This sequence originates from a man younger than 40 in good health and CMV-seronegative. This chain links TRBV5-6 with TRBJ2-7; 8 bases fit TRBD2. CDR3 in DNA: TGTGCCAGCAGTTCCCCCGCGGGGGGAGGAAAGTACTTC. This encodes CASSSPAGGGKYF.